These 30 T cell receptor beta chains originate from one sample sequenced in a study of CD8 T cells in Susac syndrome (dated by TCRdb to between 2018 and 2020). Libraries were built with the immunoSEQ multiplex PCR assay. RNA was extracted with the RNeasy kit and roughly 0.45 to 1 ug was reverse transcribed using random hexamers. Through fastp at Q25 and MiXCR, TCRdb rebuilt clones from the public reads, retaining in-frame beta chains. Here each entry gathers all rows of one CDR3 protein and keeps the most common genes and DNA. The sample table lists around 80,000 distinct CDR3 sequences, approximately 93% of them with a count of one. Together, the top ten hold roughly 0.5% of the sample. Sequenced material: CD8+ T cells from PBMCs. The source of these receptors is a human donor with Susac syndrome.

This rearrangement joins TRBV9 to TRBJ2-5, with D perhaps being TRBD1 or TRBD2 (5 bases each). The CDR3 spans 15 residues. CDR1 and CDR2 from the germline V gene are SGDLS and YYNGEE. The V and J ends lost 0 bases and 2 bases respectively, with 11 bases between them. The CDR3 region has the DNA TGTGCCAGCAGCGTAGGAGGGGCCTCGCAAGAGACCCAGTACTTC. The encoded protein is CASSVGGASQETQYF.

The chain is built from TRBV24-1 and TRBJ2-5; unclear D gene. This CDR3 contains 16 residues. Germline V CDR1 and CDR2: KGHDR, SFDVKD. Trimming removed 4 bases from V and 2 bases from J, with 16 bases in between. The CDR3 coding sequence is TGTGCCACCAGTGAACCCGACCGACTGAGACAAGAGACCCAGTACTTC. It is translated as CATSEPDRLRQETQYF.

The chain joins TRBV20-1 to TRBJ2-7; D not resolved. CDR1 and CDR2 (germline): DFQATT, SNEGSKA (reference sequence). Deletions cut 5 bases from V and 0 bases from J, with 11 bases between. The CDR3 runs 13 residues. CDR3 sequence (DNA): TGCAGTGCTCGAACCCGAAGCTCCTACGAGCAGTACTTC. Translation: CSARTRSSYEQYF.

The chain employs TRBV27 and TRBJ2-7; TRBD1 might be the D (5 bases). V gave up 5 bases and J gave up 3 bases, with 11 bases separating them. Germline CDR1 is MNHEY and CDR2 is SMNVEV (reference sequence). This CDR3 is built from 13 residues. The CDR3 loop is CASSRGGIYEQYF. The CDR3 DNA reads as TGTGCCAGCAGTAGGGGTGGGATCTACGAGCAGTACTTC.

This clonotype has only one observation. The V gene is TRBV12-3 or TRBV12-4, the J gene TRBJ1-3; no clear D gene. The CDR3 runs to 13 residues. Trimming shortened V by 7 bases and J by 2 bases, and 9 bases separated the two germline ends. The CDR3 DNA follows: TGTGCCAGCATCAGAGAGGCTGGAAACACCATATATTTT. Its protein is CASIREAGNTIYF.

CDR3 region: CSVEGGGRGTEAFF. CDR3 sequence (DNA): TGCAGCGTTGAAGGAGGGGGAAGGGGCACTGAAGCTTTCTTT. The chain links TRBV29-1 to TRBJ1-1; possible D gene TRBD1, 6 bases. The CDR3 spans 14 residues. The germline gives CDR1 SQVTM, CDR2 ANQGSEA. The V end was cut by 1 base, the J end by 4 bases, with 13 bases between. Full variable domain (outside the CDR3, taken from reference TRBV29-1 and TRBJ1-1): SAVISQKPSRDICQRGTSLTIQCQVDSQVTMMFWYRQQPGQSLTLIATANQGSEATYESGFVIDKFPISRPNLTFSTLTVSNMSPEDSSIYLCSVEGGGRGTEAFFGQGTRLTVV.

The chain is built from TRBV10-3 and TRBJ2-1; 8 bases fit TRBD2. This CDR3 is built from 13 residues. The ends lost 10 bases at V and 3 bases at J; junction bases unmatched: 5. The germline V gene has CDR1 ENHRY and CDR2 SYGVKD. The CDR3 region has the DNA TGTGCCACTTCGGGGGGGCTCTACAATGAGCAGTTCTTC. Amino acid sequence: CATSGGLYNEQFF.

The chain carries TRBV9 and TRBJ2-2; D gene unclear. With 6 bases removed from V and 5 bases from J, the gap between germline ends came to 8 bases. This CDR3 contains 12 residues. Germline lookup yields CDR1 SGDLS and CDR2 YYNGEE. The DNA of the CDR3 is TGTGCCAGCACGTCCCTAACCGGGGAGCTGTTTTTT. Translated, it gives CASTSLTGELFF.

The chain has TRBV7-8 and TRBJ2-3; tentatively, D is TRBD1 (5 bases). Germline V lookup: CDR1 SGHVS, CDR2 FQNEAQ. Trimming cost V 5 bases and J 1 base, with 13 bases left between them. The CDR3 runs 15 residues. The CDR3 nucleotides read TGTGCCAGCAGCCCCCTCGCAGGGCGCACAGATACGCAGTATTTT. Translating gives CASSPLAGRTDTQYF.

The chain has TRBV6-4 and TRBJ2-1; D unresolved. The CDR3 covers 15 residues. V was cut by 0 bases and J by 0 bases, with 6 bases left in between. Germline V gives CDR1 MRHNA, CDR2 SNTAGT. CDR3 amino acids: CASSDSAYSYNEQFF. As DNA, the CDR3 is TGTGCCAGCAGTGACTCGGCGTACTCCTACAATGAGCAGTTCTTC.

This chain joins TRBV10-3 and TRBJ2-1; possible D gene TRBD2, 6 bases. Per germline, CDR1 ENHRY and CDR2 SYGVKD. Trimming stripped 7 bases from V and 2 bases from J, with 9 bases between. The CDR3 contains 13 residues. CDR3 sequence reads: CAITGEAYNEQFF. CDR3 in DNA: TGTGCCATCACGGGGGAGGCCTACAATGAGCAGTTCTTC.

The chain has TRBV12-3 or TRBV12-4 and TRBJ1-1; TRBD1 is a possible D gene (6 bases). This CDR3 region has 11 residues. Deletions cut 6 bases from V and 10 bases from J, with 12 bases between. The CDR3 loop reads CASRPSGAAFF. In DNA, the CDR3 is TGTGCCAGCAGACCGTCAGGGGCAGCTTTCTTT.

The CDR3 DNA follows: TGTGCCACCAGCGCCTCAGGGGTTGAGCAGTTCTTC. It translates to CATSASGVEQFF. The rearrangement joins TRBV15 to TRBJ2-1; weak D call: TRBD1 (6 bases). The germline V gene has CDR1 LNHNV and CDR2 YYDKDF (reference sequence). V was clipped by 5 bases and J by 9 bases, with 11 bases between them. The CDR3 consists of 12 residues.

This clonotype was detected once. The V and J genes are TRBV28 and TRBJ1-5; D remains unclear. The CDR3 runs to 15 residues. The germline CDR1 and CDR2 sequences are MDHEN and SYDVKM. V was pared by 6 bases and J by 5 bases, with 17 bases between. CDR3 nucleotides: TGTGCCAGCAGCGAATACCGTAGAAGTTATCAGCCCCAGCATTTT. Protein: CASSEYRRSYQPQHF.

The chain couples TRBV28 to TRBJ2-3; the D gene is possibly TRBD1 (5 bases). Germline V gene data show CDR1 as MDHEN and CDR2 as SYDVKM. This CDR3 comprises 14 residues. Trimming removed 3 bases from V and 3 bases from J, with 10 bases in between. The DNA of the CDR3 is TGTGCCAGCAGTTTTTTGACAGAGACAGATACGCAGTATTTT. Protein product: CASSFLTETDTQYF.

CDR3 protein: CASTGTVWNNEQFF. CDR3 nucleotides: TGTGCCAGCACGGGGACAGTATGGAACAATGAGCAGTTCTTC. V gene TRBV5-6 combines with J gene TRBJ2-1, with 7 bases fitting TRBD1. V gave up 6 bases and J gave up 5 bases; unmatched junction bases: 8. From germline, CDR1 is SGHDT and CDR2 YYEEEE. CDR3 size: 14 residues.

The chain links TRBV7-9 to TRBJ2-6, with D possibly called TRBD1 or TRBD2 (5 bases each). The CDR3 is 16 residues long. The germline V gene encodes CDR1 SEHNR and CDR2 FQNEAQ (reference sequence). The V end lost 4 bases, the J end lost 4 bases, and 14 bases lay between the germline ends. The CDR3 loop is CASSSLRGSGANVLTF. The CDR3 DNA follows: TGTGCCAGCAGCTCATTGAGGGGATCGGGGGCCAACGTCCTGACTTTC. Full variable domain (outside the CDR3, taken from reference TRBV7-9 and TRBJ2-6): DTGVSQNPRHKITKRGQNVTFRCDPISEHNRLYWYRQTLGQGPEFLTYFQNEAQLEKSRLLSDRFSAERPKGSFSTLEIQRTEQGDSAMYLCASSSLRGSGANVLTFGAGSRLTVL.

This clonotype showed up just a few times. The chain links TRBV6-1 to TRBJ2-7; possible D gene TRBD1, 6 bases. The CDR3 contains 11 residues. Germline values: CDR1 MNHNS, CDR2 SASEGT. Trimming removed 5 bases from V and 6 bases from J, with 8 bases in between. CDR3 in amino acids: CASSPGVEQYF. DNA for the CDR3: TGTGCCAGCAGTCCAGGGGTCGAGCAGTACTTC.

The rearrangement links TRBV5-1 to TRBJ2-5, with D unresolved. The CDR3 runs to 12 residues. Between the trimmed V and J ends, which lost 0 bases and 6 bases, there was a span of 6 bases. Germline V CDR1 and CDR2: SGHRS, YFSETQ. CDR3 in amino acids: CASSLDRKTQYF. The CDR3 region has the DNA TGCGCCAGCAGCTTGGACCGGAAGACCCAGTACTTC.

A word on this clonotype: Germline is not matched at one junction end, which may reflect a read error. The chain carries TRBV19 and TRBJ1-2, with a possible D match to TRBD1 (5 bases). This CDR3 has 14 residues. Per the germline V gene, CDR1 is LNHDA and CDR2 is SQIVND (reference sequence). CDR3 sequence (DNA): TGTGCCAGTAGTTCGGCAGGGCGGAACTTTGGCTACACCTTC. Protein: CASSSAGRNFGYTF.

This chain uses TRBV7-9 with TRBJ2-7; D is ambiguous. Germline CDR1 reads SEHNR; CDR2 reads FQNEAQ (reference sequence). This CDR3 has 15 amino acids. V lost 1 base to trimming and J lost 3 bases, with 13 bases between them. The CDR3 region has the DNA TGTGCCAGCAGCTTAGTAAGAGAGGAGATCTACGAGCAGTACTTC. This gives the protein CASSLVREEIYEQYF.

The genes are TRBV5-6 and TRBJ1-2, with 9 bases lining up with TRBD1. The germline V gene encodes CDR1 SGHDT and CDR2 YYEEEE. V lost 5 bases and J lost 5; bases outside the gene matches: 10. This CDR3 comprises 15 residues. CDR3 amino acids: CASRLRDRAYYGYTF. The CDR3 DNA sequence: TGTGCCAGCAGACTCCGGGACAGGGCCTATTATGGCTACACCTTC.

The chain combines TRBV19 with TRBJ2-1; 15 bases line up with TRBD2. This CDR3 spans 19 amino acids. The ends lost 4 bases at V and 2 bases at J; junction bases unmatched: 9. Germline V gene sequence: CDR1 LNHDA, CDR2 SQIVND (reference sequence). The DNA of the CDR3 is TGTGCCAGTAGTACCGGGACTAGCGGGGGGACCTTCACCTACAATGAGCAGTTCTTC. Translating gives CASSTGTSGGTFTYNEQFF.

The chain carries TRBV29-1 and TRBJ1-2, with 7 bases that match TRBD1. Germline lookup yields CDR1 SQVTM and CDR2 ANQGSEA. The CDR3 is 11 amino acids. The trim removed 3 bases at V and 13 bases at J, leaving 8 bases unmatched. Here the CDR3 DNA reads TGCAGCGTTGAGGACAGGCGGGGGGTCACCTTC. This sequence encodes CSVEDRRGVTF.

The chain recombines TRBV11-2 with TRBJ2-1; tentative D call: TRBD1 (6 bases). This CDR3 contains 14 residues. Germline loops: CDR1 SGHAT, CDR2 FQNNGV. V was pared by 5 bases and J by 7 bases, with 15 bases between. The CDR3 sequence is CASSRLVGTNEQFF. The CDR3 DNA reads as TGTGCCAGCAGCCGCCTCGTGGGGACAAATGAGCAGTTCTTC.

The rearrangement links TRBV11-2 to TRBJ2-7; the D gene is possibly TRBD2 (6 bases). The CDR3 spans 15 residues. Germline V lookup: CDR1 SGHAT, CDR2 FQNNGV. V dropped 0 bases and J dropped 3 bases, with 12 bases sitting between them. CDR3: CASSLDGGRNYEQYF. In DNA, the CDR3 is TGTGCCAGCAGCTTAGATGGGGGGAGGAACTACGAGCAGTACTTC.

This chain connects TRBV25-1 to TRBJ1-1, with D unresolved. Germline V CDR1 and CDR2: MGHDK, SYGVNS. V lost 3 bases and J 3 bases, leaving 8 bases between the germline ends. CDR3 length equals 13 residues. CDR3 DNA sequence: TGTGCCAGCAGTGAGGCGGTTTACACTGAAGCTTTCTTT. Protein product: CASSEAVYTEAFF.

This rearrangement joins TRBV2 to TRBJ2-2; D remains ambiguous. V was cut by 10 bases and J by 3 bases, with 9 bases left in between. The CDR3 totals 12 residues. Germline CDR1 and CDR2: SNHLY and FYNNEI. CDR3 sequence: CATRSYTGELFF. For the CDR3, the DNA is TGTGCCACTAGGAGCTACACCGGGGAGCTGTTTTTT.

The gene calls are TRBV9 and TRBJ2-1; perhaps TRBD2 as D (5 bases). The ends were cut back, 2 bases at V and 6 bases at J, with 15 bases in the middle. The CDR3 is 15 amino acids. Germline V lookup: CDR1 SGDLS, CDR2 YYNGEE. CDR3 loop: CASSVPLEMGNEQFF. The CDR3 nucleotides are TGTGCCAGCAGCGTGCCACTAGAAATGGGCAATGAGCAGTTCTTC.

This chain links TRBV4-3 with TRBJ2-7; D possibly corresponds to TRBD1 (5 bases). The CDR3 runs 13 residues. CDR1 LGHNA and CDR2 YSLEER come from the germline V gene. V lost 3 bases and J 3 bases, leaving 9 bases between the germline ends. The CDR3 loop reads CASSHQGSYEQYF. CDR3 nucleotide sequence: TGCGCCAGCAGCCATCAGGGTAGCTACGAGCAGTACTTC.